This T cell receptor beta chain was identified during a study of cytomegalovirus exposure and HLA in healthy donors. General study points: Under in vitro conditions, three CMV-associated chains were confirmed as specific for CMV antigens.

Comments on this clone: The target antigen is unknown.

The PCR contained 60 Vbeta and 13 Jbeta primers. The method was immunoSEQ multiplex PCR; TCRdb's version includes in-frame clones alone and lacks a portion of them. This sample has some 120,000 clones, with 81% found just once. The receptor was isolated from a woman under 40 in good health and CMV-seronegative. The material sequenced was PBMCs.

The CDR3 coding sequence is TGTGCCAGCAGCTTGGCCAGGACAGGGGGCATGAATGAGCAGTTCTTC. It codes for CASSLARTGGMNEQFF. This sequence joins TRBV5-4 and TRBJ2-1; 11 bases are a match to TRBD1. The CDR3 is 16 amino acids. Germline values: CDR1 SGHNT, CDR2 YYREEE (reference sequence). J was trimmed by 7 bases and V by 0 bases; bases with no gene match: 6.